This record looks at one T cell receptor (beta chain) sequence and its context. The target antigen is unknown. This entry is derived from a study of T cell therapy after organ transplantation. The CDR3 is made up of 12 amino acids. Germline V gives CDR1 PRHDT, CDR2 FYEKMQ (reference sequence). The germline V and J ends were trimmed by 5 bases and 7 bases, with 12 bases remaining between them. The data were produced by immunoSEQ multiplex PCR, yet TCRdb's version contains in-frame clones alone and is incomplete. Seen here are about 18,000 clones, around 86% observed once, and the top ten hold around a third. Time point defined: 20-29 weeks after completion of therapy. These transplant recipients had drug-resistant or recurrent cytomegalovirus infection.

This material consisted of CD8+ T cells from blood, taken after autologous CMV-specific T cell therapy. The chain is built from TRBV13 and TRBJ2-7; D is unclear. The origin of this receptor is a human patient who had received a solid organ transplant and had CMV disease. Some of the T cells might come from the graft donor. The CDR3 DNA reads TGTGCCAGCAGCCCATCCCAAAGGGAGCAGTACTTC. It yields the protein CASSPSQREQYF.